A single sample is the source of the 16 T cell receptor beta chains below, sequenced in a study of T-cell reconstitution after alpha-beta-depleted transplantation in children. Molecular barcoding with unique molecular identifiers was used for the TCRbeta library. In TCRdb, the PCR reads were re-called with MiXCR into one record per CDR3 protein. Of about 420,000 distinct CDR3 sequences listed, about 16% are singletons. Sequencing was performed on PBMCs, mostly from graft donor cells, taken 360 days after TCRalphabeta/CD19-depleted stem cell transplant. The receptors come from a boy under two years old who had a stem cell transplant for Wiskott-Aldrich syndrome, so the T cells may come from the graft donor.

This clonotype appeared a few times. The rearrangement links TRBV6-1 to TRBJ2-7; D remains ambiguous. Trimming took off 6 bases at V and 0 bases at J, with 12 bases between the two ends. Germline V gene data show CDR1 as MNHNS and CDR2 as SASEGT. The CDR3 contains 14 residues. The CDR3 DNA is TGTGCCAGCAGGCCAGGCTTAAGCTCCTACGAGCAGTACTTC. Its translation: CASRPGLSSYEQYF.

This clonotype was seen more than once but under ten times. V and J are TRBV5-1 and TRBJ2-3; D is unclear. This CDR3 has 16 residues. V was shortened by 3 bases and J by 0 bases, with 14 bases between the two germline ends. The V gene's germline CDR1 is SGHRS and CDR2 YFSETQ. CDR3 amino acids: CASSSGRVPSTDTQYF. As DNA, the CDR3 is TGCGCCAGCAGCTCGGGCCGGGTCCCTAGCACAGATACGCAGTATTTT.

This clonotype was recorded a few times. The chain carries TRBV10-3 and TRBJ2-3; 16 nucleotides match TRBD2. With 7 bases clipped from V and 3 bases from J, the junction kept 4 bases outside the gene matches. The germline CDR1 and CDR2 sequences are ENHRY and SYGVKD. This CDR3 is 16 amino acids long. The CDR3, as DNA: TGTGCCATCAACCCGGGACTAGCGGGAGGGACAGATACGCAGTATTTT. The encoded protein is CAINPGLAGGTDTQYF.

The chain employs TRBV5-1 and TRBJ2-7, with 8 positions matching TRBD1. V was clipped by 0 bases and J by 5 bases; unmatched bases: 7. Germline V CDR1 and CDR2: SGHRS, YFSETQ. This CDR3 contains 15 residues. CDR3 loop: CASSLGAGGVNEQYF. CDR3 nucleotide sequence: TGCGCCAGCAGCTTGGGGGCAGGGGGCGTTAACGAGCAGTACTTC.

This clonotype occurred a few times. This sequence joins TRBV7-6 and TRBJ2-7, with D possibly TRBD1 on 6 matching bases. The V end lost 3 bases, the J end lost 4 bases, and 10 bases lay between the germline ends. The CDR3 length is 13 residues. Germline lookup yields CDR1 SGHVS and CDR2 FNYEAQ. For the CDR3, the DNA is TGTGCCAGCAGCTTCCGGGACAATTACGAGCAGTACTTC. Translation: CASSFRDNYEQYF.

This sequence joins TRBV29-1 and TRBJ2-7; a weak D match, TRBD1 (6 bases). V lost 4 bases and J lost 4, with 11 bases in between. The CDR3 consists of 12 residues. Germline V gene lookup returns CDR1 SQVTM and CDR2 ANQGSEA. The CDR3: CSVVSQGYEQYF. The CDR3 DNA reads as TGCAGCGTTGTGAGTCAGGGGTACGAGCAGTACTTC.

In this sample, this clonotype turned up many times. The chain carries TRBV7-9 and TRBJ2-5, with D uncertain. Trimming cost V 5 bases and J 1 base, with 11 bases left between them. This CDR3 region has 14 residues. Germline V gives CDR1 SEHNR, CDR2 FQNEAQ (reference sequence). CDR3 amino acids: CASSQGYAQETQYF. As DNA, the CDR3 is TGTGCCAGCAGCCAAGGGTACGCCCAAGAGACCCAGTACTTC.

This clonotype came up a few times. The chain combines TRBV28 with TRBJ1-1; D ambiguous. This CDR3 has 15 residues. Trimming removed 3 bases from V and 0 bases from J, with 11 bases in between. From germline, CDR1 is MDHEN and CDR2 SYDVKM. The CDR3 coding sequence is TGTGCCAGCAGTTTTCCCCCAGCAATGAACACTGAAGCTTTCTTT. This codes for CASSFPPAMNTEAFF.

J is TRBJ2-3 and V is TRBV20-1; D is unresolved. V was clipped by 3 bases and J by 4 bases, with 26 bases between them. Germline loops: CDR1 DFQATT, CDR2 SNEGSKA (reference sequence). This CDR3 contains 18 residues. The CDR3 is CSARNSRLGNLMADTQYF. CDR3 in DNA: TGCAGTGCTAGGAATTCGAGGCTAGGCAATTTGATGGCAGATACGCAGTATTTT.

J is TRBJ2-7 and V is TRBV11-2; 8 bases agree with TRBD1. The CDR3 spans 12 residues. CDR1 is SGHAT and CDR2 is FQNNGV in the germline V gene. V shed 3 bases and J 8 bases; nucleotides not matched to a gene: 3. The CDR3 spells CASSFGQGKQYF. In DNA, the CDR3 is TGTGCCAGCAGCTTTGGACAGGGCAAGCAGTACTTC.

The chain combines TRBV18 with TRBJ2-3; D is ambiguous. CDR1 is KGHSH, CDR2 LQKENI, per germline. The germline V and J ends were trimmed by 4 bases and 4 bases, with 9 bases remaining between them. The CDR3 extends over 13 amino acids. The CDR3 nucleotides read TGTGCCAGCTCACACCATCCTCCAGATACGCAGTATTTT. Its translation is CASSHHPPDTQYF.

This clonotype was observed a few times. This chain connects TRBV21-1 to TRBJ2-7; the DNA was not compared with TRBD2, the D call given in the table. TRBV21-1 is flagged as a pseudogene. The CDR3 loop spans 17 amino acids. The chain's CDR3 is CASSKKMLGLLAYEQYF. Written as DNA, the CDR3 is TGTGCCAGCAGCAAAAAAATGTTGGGACTCCTCGCCTACGAGCAGTACTTC.

This clonotype was observed many times. The CDR3 reads CASSPGIRGLEYF. CDR3 DNA sequence: TGTGCCAGCTCACCAGGGATAAGGGGGTTGGAGTACTTC. The V and J genes are TRBV18 and TRBJ2-7, with D possibly matching TRBD1 (6 bases). Between the trimmed V and J ends, which lost 2 bases and 11 bases, there was a span of 16 bases. CDR1 and CDR2 from the germline V gene are KGHSH and LQKENI. This CDR3 is built from 13 residues.

This clonotype was seen a few times. This chain uses TRBV10-3 with TRBJ2-1; 10 bases agree with TRBD2. CDR3 length: 16 residues. Germline V gives CDR1 ENHRY, CDR2 SYGVKD. The trim removed 4 bases at V and 2 bases at J, leaving 5 bases unmatched. The CDR3 sequence: CAISGPSGGTYNEQFF. The CDR3 DNA is TGTGCCATCAGTGGGCCTAGCGGGGGAACCTACAATGAGCAGTTCTTC.

The sample holds many counts of this clonotype. The chain links TRBV10-3 to TRBJ2-2; D remains unclear. This CDR3 region has 13 residues. The V gene lost 3 bases and the J gene lost 5 bases, with 7 bases spanning the gap. Per the germline V gene, CDR1 is ENHRY and CDR2 is SYGVKD. CDR3 amino acids: CAISDHETGELFF. The DNA of the CDR3 is TGTGCCATCAGTGACCATGAAACCGGGGAGCTGTTTTTT.

The V gene is TRBV20-1, the J gene TRBJ2-1; D call uncertain. This CDR3 has 13 amino acids. V lost 3 bases to trimming and J lost 3 bases, with 9 bases between them. Germline assignment: CDR1 DFQATT and CDR2 SNEGSKA (reference sequence). The CDR3 loop is CSARRRFYNEQFF. CDR3 DNA: TGCAGTGCTAGGCGCAGGTTCTACAATGAGCAGTTCTTC.